The clone carrying this TCR beta chain was counted once. As yet, its antigen is unknown. The CDR3 spans 13 residues. Germline V lookup: CDR1 MNHEY, CDR2 SVGAGI. V dropped 6 bases and J dropped 1 base, with 9 bases sitting between them. These data come from a study of cytomegalovirus exposure and HLA in healthy donors. The study, taken as a whole, reports: It was reported in a later analysis that an Asian-associated ancestry cluster showed fewer N-insertions than the roughly 670-donor mean. A cluster of highly shared sequence variants was likely a sequencing artifact.

With 60 Vbeta and 13 Jbeta primers, the PCR was carried out. Assay used: immunoSEQ multiplex PCR; TCRdb lists only in-frame clones, some missing. This table has approximately 160,000 clones, over 65% appearing once. This sequence was found in a female donor in good health and CMV-seronegative. The sequencing sample was made of PBMCs. The V gene is TRBV6-5, the J gene TRBJ1-1; a weak D match, TRBD1 (5 bases). The CDR3 region is CASRPRENTEAFF. For the CDR3, the DNA is TGTGCCAGCAGACCCAGGGAGAACACTGAAGCTTTCTTT.